The rows below give T cell receptor beta chains drawn from one sample of a study of blood T cells in healthy people across ages. MiXCR was run by TCRdb on the 5' RACE reads, yielding one entry per CDR3 protein. The sample contains approximately 900,000 distinct CDR3 sequences, around 29% of which appear only once. These data were also filed under a second study, of T cells of mothers and their children.

The sample comprised blood. These receptors all stem from a woman aged 40 to 55 in good health. Each CDR3 is given with its conserved first and last residue. The order of the fields is V gene, clone size, D gene, J gene, CDR3 protein, CDR3 DNA. D genes are given only for firm matches. Not every row has a clone size; where given, it reads once, few, many or a size class.

>TRBV4-1|NA|NA|TRBJ1-2
CASSQNGLRQTGYTF
TGCGCCAGCAGCCAAAATGGACTTAGGCAGACAGGCTACACCTTC
>TRBV6-5|NA|TRBD2|TRBJ2-5
CASSYPGGGRETQYF
TGTGCCAGCAGTTACCCCGGGGGGGGGCGAGAGACCCAGTACTTC
>TRBV6-5|many|NA|TRBJ2-3
CASSYSGPTDTQYF
TGTGCCAGCAGTTACTCAGGGCCCACAGATACGCAGTATTTT
>TRBV6-5|NA|NA|TRBJ1-4
CASSYMGRGDEKLFF
TGTGCCAGCAGTTACATGGGGAGAGGGGACGAAAAACTGTTTTTT
>TRBV5-1|NA|TRBD1|TRBJ2-7
CASSYPGGNYGQYF
TGCGCCAGCAGCTACCCAGGGGGCAACTACGGGCAGTACTTC
>TRBV20-1|few|TRBD1|TRBJ2-7
CSASTGESSYEQYF
TGCAGTGCTAGTACAGGGGAGAGCTCCTACGAGCAGTACTTC
>TRBV28|few|NA|TRBJ1-1
CASSLPVTEAFF
TGTGCCAGCAGTTTACCAGTCACTGAAGCTTTCTTT
>TRBV19|NA|TRBD1|TRBJ1-1
CASSVPGQGRAFF
TGTGCCAGTAGTGTACCGGGACAGGGACGAGCTTTCTTT
>TRBV10-3|few|NA|TRBJ2-1
CAIMGEMAGEQFF
TGTGCCATCATGGGGGAGATGGCTGGTGAGCAGTTCTTC
>TRBV12-3/TRBV12-4|NA|NA|TRBJ2-1
CASSFPFLYLGGPYNEQFF
TGTGCCAGCAGTTTTCCCTTTCTTTACTTAGGGGGACCCTACAATGAGCAGTTCTTC
>TRBV25-1|NA|NA|TRBJ1-6
CASTEQGIGNSPLHF
TGTGCCAGCACCGAACAGGGTATCGGTAATTCACCCCTCCACTTT
>TRBV18|few|NA|TRBJ1-2
CASSPGTFAYGYTF
TGTGCCAGCTCGCCCGGGACCTTTGCCTATGGCTACACCTTC
>TRBV4-1|NA|NA|TRBJ2-2
CASRIWAGTGELFF
TGCGCCAGCAGGATTTGGGCAGGCACCGGGGAGCTGTTTTTT
>TRBV4-1|NA|NA|TRBJ2-7
CVKTEQYF
TGCGTGAAGACCGAGCAGTACTTC
>TRBV12-3/TRBV12-4|NA|NA|TRBJ1-2
CASSLMTRVPKDGYTF
TGTGCCAGCAGTTTAATGACCAGGGTGCCGAAGGATGGCTACACCTTC
>TRBV28|NA|TRBD2|TRBJ2-1
CASRFLAANEQFF
TGTGCCAGCAGGTTTCTAGCGGCAAATGAGCAGTTCTTC
>TRBV5-1|many|NA|TRBJ1-5
CASSLGTGFNQPQHF
TGCGCCAGCAGCTTGGGAACAGGGTTCAATCAGCCCCAGCATTTT
>TRBV7-8|NA|NA|TRBJ1-2
CASRPPGHGYTF
TGTGCCAGCAGACCTCCGGGCCATGGCTACACCTTC
>TRBV6-5|NA|NA|TRBJ1-2
CASTSLDGRGNGYTF
TGTGCCAGCACCTCCTTAGACGGGAGGGGGAATGGCTACACCTTC
>TRBV20-1|many|NA|TRBJ1-2
CSVERQNYGYTF
TGCAGTGTTGAAAGACAGAACTATGGCTACACCTTC
>TRBV28|NA|NA|TRBJ1-1
CASTLDGRATEAFF
TGTGCCAGCACTCTAGACGGCAGGGCCACTGAAGCTTTCTTT
>TRBV12-3/TRBV12-4|few|NA|TRBJ2-5
CASSFSEGTQYF
TGTGCCAGCAGTTTCTCCGAAGGGACCCAGTACTTC
>TRBV27|many|NA|TRBJ2-7
CASSTTSDGYEQYF
TGTGCCAGCAGTACCACGTCAGATGGCTACGAGCAGTACTTC
>TRBV5-1|NA|NA|TRBJ1-2
CASSVGRGGYTF
TGCGCCAGCAGCGTGGGACGGGGCGGCTACACCTTC
>TRBV20-1|NA|NA|TRBJ1-3
CSALEAGSTIYF
TGCAGTGCTCTTGAGGCAGGAAGCACCATATATTTT
>TRBV12-3/TRBV12-4|NA|NA|TRBJ2-3
CASSRRGATRTDTQYF
TGTGCCAGCAGCCGAAGAGGGGCCACACGCACAGATACGCAGTATTTT
>TRBV4-1|once|TRBD1|TRBJ1-3
CASSQGGQGLTFSSGNTIYF
TGCGCCAGCAGCCAAGGGGGACAGGGGCTAACTTTTAGCTCTGGAAACACCATATATTTT
>TRBV7-2|once|TRBD1|TRBJ2-1
CASSLQGANQDEQFF
TGTGCCAGCAGCTTACAGGGGGCGAATCAGGATGAGCAGTTCTTC
>TRBV5-1|NA|NA|TRBJ1-1
CASSLGQPGTEAFF
TGCGCCAGCAGCTTGGGCCAGCCGGGAACTGAAGCTTTCTTT